The clone carrying this T cell receptor (beta chain) was recorded a few times. What it recognizes is unknown. A second roughly 6 to 11 cycle PCR used barcoded and J-beta primers. The template-switch adaptor was a 5' adaptor with 12 random nucleotides. It tagged each cDNA molecule. TCRdb re-analysed the 5' RACE reads in MiXCR, keeping a single row per CDR3 protein. The sample holds more than 1,400,000 distinct CDR3 sequences, approximately 38% seen once. This sample is drawn from a study of blood T cells in healthy people across ages. The CDR3 totals 12 residues. CDR1 and CDR2 from the germline V gene are DFQATT and SNEGSKA (reference sequence). The V gene end was trimmed by 0 bases and the J gene end by 13 bases; junction bases not matched to a gene: 4. Findings and caveats of the study: The lack of PBMC sorting stopped any conclusive naive versus antigen-experienced comparison.

Total RNA was extracted at no less than 6 micrograms per sample. The V call is TRBV20-1, the J call TRBJ1-2; 11 nucleotides match TRBD1. The sequenced sample was blood. The receptor's source is a woman aged 18 to 35 in good health. The CDR3 spells CSARELDRGLTF. Here the CDR3 DNA reads TGCAGTGCTAGAGAGCTGGACAGGGGGCTCACCTTC.